The clone carrying this T cell receptor (beta chain) appeared many times. Its antigen is as yet unknown. The data stem from a study of Graves' ophthalmopathy and Graves' hyperthyroidism. Establishment of the diagnosis relied upon clinical symptoms, serum thyroxine, TRAb, thyroid ultrasound and orbital computed tomography. V was cut by 3 bases and J by 0 bases, with 2 bases left in between. This CDR3 comprises 12 residues. The sequenced template was RNA, covering the TCR beta CDR3 region. In the first round, RT-PCR was carried out with HTBI primers, and a multiplex PCR formed the second round. One entry per CDR3 protein results from TCRdb running MiXCR on the multiplex PCR reads. The sample lists around 590,000 distinct CDR3 sequences; about 35% were seen once. Study conclusions and caveats: Ophthalmopathy progression was predicted with about 67% sensitivity and around 78% specificity. In blood appeared most of the expanded thyroid clonotypes whose frequency exceeded 0.001. Cross-validated, the 13-signature model showed 87.88%/81.08% sensitivity/specificity, and 80%/75% in the test set.

This TCR was sampled from an adult man with Graves' hyperthyroidism. The sequencing sample was made of peripheral blood or thyroid tissue (not recorded which). This chain joins TRBV12-3 or TRBV12-4 and TRBJ1-1; D call uncertain. The CDR3 region is CASSFLNTEAFF. The CDR3, as DNA: TGTGCCAGCAGTTTTTTGAACACTGAAGCTTTCTTT.